This TCR beta chain was sequenced during a study of beta chain features in type 1 diabetes (dated by TCRdb to 2016 to 2019). A note on the overall study: No differences in mean age, gender distribution, total cell number or subset yield were found between patients and healthy donors. A total of about 100,000,000 sorted cells were examined across all samples, and RNA yield correlated strongly with the number of cells per subset. The study compared TCRB repertoires of sorted circulating CD4+ T cell subsets between recently diagnosed type 1 diabetes patients and matched healthy donors. Naive and central memory subsets were obtained from all 30 or so donors, but regulatory and stem cell-like memory subsets were isolated from only 8 patients and about 8 healthy donors.

All of the isolated RNA was reverse transcribed with the High Capacity cDNA Reverse Transcription Kit, so expressed TCRB transcripts were sequenced. Naive, central memory and regulatory T cell samples underwent deep immunoSEQ sequencing, averaging about 3.57 million total reads per sample. Sorted cells were lysed in RLT buffer and RNA was extracted with DNase-treated RNeasy Micro or Mini kits, depending on cell number. Each cell subset was processed on its own to prevent cross-contamination, while patient and healthy donor samples were processed together. The immunoSEQ multiplex PCR was used to amplify TCRB sequences from cDNA, yielding 87-bp fragments that span the CDR3 region. Sequencing of the amplicons was done on the Illumina HiSeq platform. The study's processing was this. Synthetic template baselines were used to correct PCR bias computationally, reads within Hamming distance 2 were collapsed together, and singletons that could not be merged were discarded. By aligning reads against IMGT, V, D and J genes, CDR3 length, and insertions or deletions at six rearrangement sites were assigned. Within each subset, clonotype counts were normalized to sorted cell number, after which true diversity and Gini coefficients were computed with the tcR R package. The overlap coefficient, calculated on TCRB nucleotide sequences, was used to quantify repertoire sharing. Out-of-frame TCRB sequences from naive cells were analyzed as a proxy for the pre-selection repertoire. Here the immuneACCESS table is served through TCRdb, limited to in-frame sequences with V and J called. Missing clones are a known gap in these copies; in checked studies unresolved V genes cover under half, and the rest lacks a known reason. V, J and clone size are those of that table, while D and trimming were read from the DNA. Within this sample are some 240,000 clones, with 16% of them counted one time only. The top ten hold 0.07% to 0.095% of the sample.

CDR1 MNHEY and CDR2 SMNVEV are derived from the germline V gene (reference sequence). The CDR3 starts with the cysteine, ends with the phenylalanine, and has 14 residues. Only the CDR3 DNA is retained, 42 bases long and in frame from the first base. V is clipped by 2 bases and J by 5 bases, and the sequence between their germline boundaries is 13 bases long. Broader findings and caveats from the paper: Because the HLA sub-analyses included only small numbers of individuals, any influence of HLA type on TCRB rearrangement was left unresolved. In all four CD4+ subsets, TCRB CDR3 length was moderately but significantly shorter in type 1 diabetes patients. Because cDNA was sequenced instead of genomic DNA, activated cells with high expression could be over-represented, although the groups did not differ in activation or CD3 levels. Naive, central memory and regulatory TCRB repertoires appeared to be more alike among patients than among healthy donors. PCR may preferentially amplify shorter templates, but because patient and control samples were amplified and corrected together, any resulting skew would affect both groups equally. Fewer insertions and more nucleotide deletions at VDJ recombination sites were observed in patients with type 1 diabetes, implying thymic rearrangement abnormalities.

Note on this clone: This receptor's antigen is unknown. Within one base of it there is no much larger clone, and no base qualities were kept.

From each donor, a single peripheral blood sample of around 0.12 L on average was drawn into heparinised tubes. A BD FACSAria II and a panel including CD45RO, CCR7, CD25, CD127, CD95 and CD27 were used to sort naive, central memory, regulatory and stem cell-like memory CD4+ T cells. All sorted populations exceeded 95% purity. PBMCs were isolated immediately by Lymphoprep density gradient centrifugation and stained directly without culture. So that batch effects would be minimized, each experiment stained and sorted samples in pairs, pairing one healthy donor with one patient. The chain couples TRBV27 to TRBJ2-7; perhaps TRBD2 is the D gene, with 6 bases matching. This TCR was sampled from a man aged 25-40 years with type 1 diabetes. The sample comprised naive CD4+ T cells from blood. The sample's cell subset or site label, decoded: true naive CD4+ T cells. The DNA reads TGTGCCAGCAGTTTAGTCACGGGAGACGACGAGCAGTACTTC. Its coded protein is CASSLVTGDDEQYF.